The clone carrying this TCR beta chain was found once. This sample is part of a study of control samples from healthy donors and cancer patients. TCRdb's copy holds only in-frame clones and misses some; the assay was immunoSEQ multiplex PCR. The profile shows some 100,000 clones, just over 90% of them singletons. Germline values: CDR1 SGHRS, CDR2 YFSETQ. V was shortened by 5 bases and J by 5 bases, with 19 bases between the two germline ends. CDR3 length equals 16 residues. The TCR comes from a human donor in good health. The donor label of this sample is uncertain. The source material was blood. The V and J genes are TRBV5-1 and TRBJ2-2, with a weak D call TRBD1 (5 bases). The CDR3 DNA reads TGCGCCAGCAGAACAGGAGACGAACGACGAACCGGGGAGCTGTTTTTT. Amino acid sequence: CASRTGDERRTGELFF.